This TCR beta chain appears in the sequencing data of a study of memory CD4+ T cells and cytomegalovirus serostatus. Data came from immunoSEQ multiplex PCR; TCRdb stores just in-frame clones and leaves some out. The data hold approximately 41,000 clones, with roughly four fifths observed a single time. V was pared by 2 bases and J by 5 bases, with 8 bases between. This CDR3 is 13 amino acids long. The germline V gene encodes CDR1 SGHTA and CDR2 FQGTGA. The sort gate was single viable CD3+CD4+CD8-CD45RO+ cells for memory CD4+ T cells. Material for sequencing was memory CD4+ T cells from blood. The TCR comes from an adult in good health and CMV-seronegative. The genes are TRBV7-3 and TRBJ2-3; maybe TRBD2 (5 bases). The CDR3 DNA is TGTGCCAGCAGCTTAGGTGAGGGAGATACGCAGTATTTT. This gives the protein CASSLGEGDTQYF.